This T cell receptor beta chain was found in a study of blood T cell repertoires in COVID-19. Study background: From T cells, B-cell-depleted T cells, or PBMCs came the material, which was cDNA or gDNA.

There are 13 residues in the CDR3. V dropped 1 base and J dropped 2 bases, with 5 bases sitting between them. Germline V gives CDR1 LNHDA, CDR2 SQIVND (reference sequence). The repertoire was sequenced with immunoSEQ multiplex PCR; TCRdb's copy has only in-frame clones and lacks some. In the table there are about 180,000 clones, roughly 86% of which are singletons. This sequence was found in a woman aged 25 to 39 with active or convalescent COVID-19. The V gene is TRBV19, the J gene TRBJ2-5; D not certain. The sample taken for sequencing was peripheral blood. In nucleotides, the CDR3 is TGTGCCAGTAGTATAGGTCAGCAAGAGACCCAGTACTTC. Translated, it gives CASSIGQQETQYF.